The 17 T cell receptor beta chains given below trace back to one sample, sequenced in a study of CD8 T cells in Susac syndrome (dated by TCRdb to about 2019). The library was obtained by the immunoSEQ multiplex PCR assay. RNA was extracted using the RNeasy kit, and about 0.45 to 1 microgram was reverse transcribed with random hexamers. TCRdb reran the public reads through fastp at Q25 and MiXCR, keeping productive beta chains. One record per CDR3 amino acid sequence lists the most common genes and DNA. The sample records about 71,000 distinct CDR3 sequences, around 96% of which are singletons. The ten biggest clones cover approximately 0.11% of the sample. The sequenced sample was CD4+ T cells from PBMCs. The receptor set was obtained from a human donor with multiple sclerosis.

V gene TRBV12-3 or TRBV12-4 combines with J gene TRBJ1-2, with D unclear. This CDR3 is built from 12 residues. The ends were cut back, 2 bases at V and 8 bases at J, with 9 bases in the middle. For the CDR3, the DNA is TGTGCCAGCAGTTTACTCCTGGGGGGCTACACCTTC. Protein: CASSLLLGGYTF.

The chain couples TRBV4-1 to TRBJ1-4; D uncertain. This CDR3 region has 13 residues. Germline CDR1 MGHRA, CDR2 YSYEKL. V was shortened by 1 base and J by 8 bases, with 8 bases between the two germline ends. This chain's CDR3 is CASSQAAGEKLFF. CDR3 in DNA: TGCGCCAGCAGCCAAGCGGCGGGGGAAAAACTGTTTTTT.

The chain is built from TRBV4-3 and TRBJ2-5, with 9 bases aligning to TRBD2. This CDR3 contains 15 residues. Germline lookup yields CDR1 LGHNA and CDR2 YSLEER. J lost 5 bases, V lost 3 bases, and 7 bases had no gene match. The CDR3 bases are TGCGCCAGCAGCCAGGGACTAGCTGGGTGGGAGACCCAGTACTTC. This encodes CASSQGLAGWETQYF.

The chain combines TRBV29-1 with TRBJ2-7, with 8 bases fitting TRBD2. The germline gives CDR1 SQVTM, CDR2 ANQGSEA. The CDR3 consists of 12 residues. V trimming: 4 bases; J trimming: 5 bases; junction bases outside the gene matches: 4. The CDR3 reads CSVGVSGDEQYF. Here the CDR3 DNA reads TGCAGCGTTGGTGTTAGCGGGGACGAGCAGTACTTC.

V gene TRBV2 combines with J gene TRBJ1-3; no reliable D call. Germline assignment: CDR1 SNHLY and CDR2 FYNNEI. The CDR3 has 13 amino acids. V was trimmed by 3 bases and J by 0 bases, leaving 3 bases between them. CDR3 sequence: CASSDYSGNTIYF. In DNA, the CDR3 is TGTGCCAGCAGTGACTACTCTGGAAACACCATATATTTT. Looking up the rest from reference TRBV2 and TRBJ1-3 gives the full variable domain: EPEVTQTPSHQVTQMGQEVILRCVPISNHLYFYWYRQILGQKVEFLVSFYNNEISEKSEIFDDQFSVERPDGSNFTLKIRSTKLEDSAMYFCASSDYSGNTIYFGEGSWLTVV.

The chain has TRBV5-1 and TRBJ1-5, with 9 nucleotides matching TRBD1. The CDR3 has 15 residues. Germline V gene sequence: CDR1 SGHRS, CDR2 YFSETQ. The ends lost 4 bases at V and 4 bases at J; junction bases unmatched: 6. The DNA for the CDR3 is TGCGCCAGCAGCGTGGATGGACAGGGGAATCAGCCCCAGCATTTT. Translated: CASSVDGQGNQPQHF.

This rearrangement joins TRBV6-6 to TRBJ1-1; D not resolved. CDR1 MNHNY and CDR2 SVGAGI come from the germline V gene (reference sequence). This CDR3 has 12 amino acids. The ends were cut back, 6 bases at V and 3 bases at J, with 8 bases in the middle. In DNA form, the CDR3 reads TGTGCCAGCAGCCTCAGGTACACTGAAGCTTTCTTT. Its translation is CASSLRYTEAFF.

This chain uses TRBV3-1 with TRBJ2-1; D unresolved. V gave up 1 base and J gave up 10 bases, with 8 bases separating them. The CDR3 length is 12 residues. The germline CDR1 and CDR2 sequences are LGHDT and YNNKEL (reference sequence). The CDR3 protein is CASSQGATEQFF. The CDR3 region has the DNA TGTGCCAGCAGCCAAGGTGCGACGGAGCAGTTCTTC.

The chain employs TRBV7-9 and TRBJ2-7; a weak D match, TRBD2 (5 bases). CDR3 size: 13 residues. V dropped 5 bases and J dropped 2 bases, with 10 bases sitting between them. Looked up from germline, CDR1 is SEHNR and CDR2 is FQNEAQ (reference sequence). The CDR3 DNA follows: TGTGCCAGCAGCCCTCTCGGGACCTACGAGCAGTACTTC. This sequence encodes CASSPLGTYEQYF.

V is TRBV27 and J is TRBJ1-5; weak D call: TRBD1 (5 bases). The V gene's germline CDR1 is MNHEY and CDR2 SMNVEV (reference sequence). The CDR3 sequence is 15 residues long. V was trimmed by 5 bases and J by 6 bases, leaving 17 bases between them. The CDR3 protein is CASSRSRDLGQPQHF. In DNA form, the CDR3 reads TGTGCCAGCAGTCGAAGCAGGGATTTGGGTCAGCCCCAGCATTTT.

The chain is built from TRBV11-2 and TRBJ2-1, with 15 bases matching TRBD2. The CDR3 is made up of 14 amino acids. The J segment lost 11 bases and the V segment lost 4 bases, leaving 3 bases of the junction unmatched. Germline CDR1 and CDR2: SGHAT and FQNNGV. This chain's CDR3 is CASSSGTSGGQQFF. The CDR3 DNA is TGTGCCAGCAGCTCGGGGACTAGCGGGGGGCAGCAGTTCTTC.

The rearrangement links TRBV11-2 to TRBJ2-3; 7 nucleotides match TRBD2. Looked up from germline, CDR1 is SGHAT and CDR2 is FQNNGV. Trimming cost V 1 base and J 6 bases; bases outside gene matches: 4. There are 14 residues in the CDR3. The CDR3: CASSLAGGRDTQYF. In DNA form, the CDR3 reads TGTGCCAGCAGCTTAGCGGGGGGTCGGGATACGCAGTATTTT.

The CDR3 protein is CAWSRDRGSYEQYF. The DNA of the CDR3 is TGTGCCTGGAGCCGGGACAGGGGGTCCTACGAGCAGTACTTC. V gene TRBV30 combines with J gene TRBJ2-7; 11 bases match TRBD1. Trimming removed 3 bases from V and 1 base from J; junction bases left unmatched: 2. The CDR3 extends over 14 amino acids. CDR1 and CDR2 (germline): GTSNPN, SVGIG (reference sequence).

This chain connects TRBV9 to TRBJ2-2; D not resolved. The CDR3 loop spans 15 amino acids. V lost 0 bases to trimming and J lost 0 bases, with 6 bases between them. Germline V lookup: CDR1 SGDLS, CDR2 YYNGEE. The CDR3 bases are TGTGCCAGCAGCGTAGGGGCAACGAACACCGGGGAGCTGTTTTTT. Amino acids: CASSVGATNTGELFF.

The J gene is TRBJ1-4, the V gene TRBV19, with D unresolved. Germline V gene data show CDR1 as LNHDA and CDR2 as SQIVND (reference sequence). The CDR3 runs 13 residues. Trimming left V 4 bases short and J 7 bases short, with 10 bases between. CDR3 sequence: CASSRARGEKLFF. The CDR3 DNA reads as TGTGCCAGTAGTAGGGCCCGTGGTGAAAAACTGTTTTTT.

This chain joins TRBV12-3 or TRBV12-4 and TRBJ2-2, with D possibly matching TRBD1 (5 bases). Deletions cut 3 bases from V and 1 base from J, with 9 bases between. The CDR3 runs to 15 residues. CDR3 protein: CASSFGTGNTGELFF. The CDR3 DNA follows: TGTGCCAGCAGTTTTGGAACAGGGAACACCGGGGAGCTGTTTTTT.

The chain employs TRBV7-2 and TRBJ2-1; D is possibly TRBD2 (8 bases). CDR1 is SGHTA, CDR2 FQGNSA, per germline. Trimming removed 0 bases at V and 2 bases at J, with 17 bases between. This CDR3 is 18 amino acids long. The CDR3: CASSLATGTAGAYNEQFF. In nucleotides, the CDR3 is TGTGCCAGCAGCTTAGCGACGGGGACAGCGGGGGCCTACAATGAGCAGTTCTTC.